The sequence of this TCR beta chain was determined in a study of cytomegalovirus exposure and HLA in healthy donors. Regarding the study as a whole: Sequencing likely caused a cluster of highly shared sequence variants. Later analysis demonstrated an association between a missense DCLRE1C variant and TCR beta V- and J-gene trimming.

Those who donated were healthy bone marrow donors. Germline CDR1 MNHEY, CDR2 SVGAGI. The ends lost 0 bases at V and 2 bases at J; junction bases unmatched: 3. The CDR3 covers 15 residues. Note on this clone: Its specificity is unknown.

Primers: 60 Vbeta forward and 13 Jbeta reverse. Assay: immunoSEQ multiplex PCR; the TCRdb copy retains only in-frame clones and omits some. Among approximately 100,000 clones listed, around two thirds were seen once. The sequenced sample consisted of PBMCs. The receptor was isolated from a young man in good health and CMV-seronegative. The chain couples TRBV6-5 to TRBJ2-7; 8 bases are a match to TRBD2. CDR3 protein: CASSYSRGVTYEQYF. In DNA, the CDR3 is TGTGCCAGCAGTTACTCGCGGGGGGTAACCTACGAGCAGTACTTC.